The clone carrying this T cell receptor beta chain appeared many times. Antigen specificity is unknown. The genes and germline here are from mouse. Read coverage stops 4 residues before the CDR3 terminus; the germline J gene supplies the remainder. V dropped 6 bases and J dropped 1; count of bases not matched to a gene: 3. This CDR3 contains 14 residues. Per the germline V gene, CDR1 is MNHDT and CDR2 is YYDKIL. The data were obtained in a study of CD8+ T cells in alopecia areata. Background on the study: Female C3H/HeJ mice aged roughly 7-10 weeks received skin from spontaneously alopecic C3H/HeJ graft donors aged about 6-12 months.

cDNA serving as the sequencing template came from extracted, reverse transcribed RNA. Profiling relied on immunoSEQ multiplex PCR, and the TCRdb table lists in-frame clones only, not all of them. The specimen gives 200,000 to 300,000 clones without singletons; the ten biggest hold 0.9% to 1.5%. Findings and limits, study-wide: Mice showed TCR sharing more clearly than patients did, possibly owing to HLA. In scalp samples, resident alphabeta T cells of normal skin are also sequenced. The study found higher clonality in lesional than normal scalp, especially in alopecia totalis/universalis.

Cutaneous lymph nodes were pooled and cells sorted by CD4, CD8alpha, NKG2D, NKG2ACE and more. The rearrangement links TRBV17 to TRBJ2-3, with 8 bases identical to TRBD1. Sequencing was carried out using CD4+ T cells sorted from a lymph node. This TCR derives from a C3H/HeJ mouse with alopecia areata. This line is of MHC haplotype H2-k. CDR3 residues: CASSPGGGAETLYF. The covered CDR3 bases are TGTGCTAGCAGCCCAGGGGGCGGTGCAGAA.